Listed here are 26 T cell receptor beta chains from one sample, sequenced in a study of human T cells and chemical hapten exposure. Time point given: healthy volunteer bleed at 2 weeks. It was from unfractionated whole blood that total RNA was extracted. TCRdb re-derived calls from the RACE reads in MiXCR, one entry per CDR3 protein. The repertoire has about 130,000 distinct CDR3 sequences, roughly 9% of them found once; the top ten carry 1.5% to 2%. Sequenced input: whole blood. All receptors derive from a male donor in good health. Some clones in this sample may be carry-over from other donors' samples.

This chain uses TRBV7-9 with TRBJ2-7; the D is unclear. CDR3 length: 12 amino acids. Germline CDR1 and CDR2: SEHNR and FQNEAQ (reference sequence). V was pared by 4 bases and J by 5 bases, with 9 bases between. The CDR3 nucleotides read TGTGCCAGCAGCTACCGTGCGGACGAGCAGTACTTC. It is translated as CASSYRADEQYF.

This clonotype has more than one count but fewer than ten. The rearrangement joins TRBV7-6 to TRBJ2-5; 9 bases match TRBD1. This CDR3 contains 16 residues. J was trimmed by 5 bases and V by 2 bases; bases with no gene match: 9. CDR1 and CDR2 (germline): SGHVS, FNYEAQ. The CDR3 coding sequence is TGTGCCAGCAGCTTAACCCAACAGGGGGCGGGCGAGACCCAGTACTTC. The encoded protein is CASSLTQQGAGETQYF.

The table lists this clonotype with many counts. This chain joins TRBV9 and TRBJ2-1; D unresolved. Trimming shortened V by 0 bases and J by 9 bases, and 19 bases separated the two germline ends. Germline V gene data show CDR1 as SGDLS and CDR2 as YYNGEE. The CDR3 runs 16 residues. The CDR3 protein is CASSVAHKLRSGEQFF. The CDR3, as DNA: TGTGCCAGCAGCGTAGCTCACAAACTCCGCTCGGGTGAGCAGTTCTTC.

In its sample, this clonotype was seen a few times. The rearrangement joins TRBV4-3 to TRBJ2-7; 7 bases are shared with TRBD2. This CDR3 is built from 16 residues. CDR1 LGHNA and CDR2 YSLEER come from the germline V gene. Trimming cost V 0 bases and J 5 bases; bases outside gene matches: 10. The CDR3 here is CASSQEVGTSDHEQYF. The CDR3 nucleotides are TGCGCCAGCAGCCAAGAGGTTGGTACTAGCGACCACGAGCAGTACTTC.

This clonotype was observed a few times. The rearrangement uses TRBV20-1 and TRBJ2-3; D is undetermined. Trimming pared 3 bases from V and 3 bases from J, leaving 10 bases between. CDR3 size: 13 residues. Germline lookup yields CDR1 DFQATT and CDR2 SNEGSKA (reference sequence). CDR3 sequence (DNA): TGCAGTGCTAGTAGGCCGACAACAGATACGCAGTATTTT. This codes for CSASRPTTDTQYF.

Ten or more counts support this clonotype. The chain has TRBV2 and TRBJ2-3; 7 nucleotides line up with TRBD1. CDR3 length: 15 residues. V gave up 1 base and J gave up 4 bases; unmatched junction bases: 5. CDR1 SNHLY and CDR2 FYNNEI come from the germline V gene. The CDR3: CASSEEGRGSDTQYF. CDR3 bases: TGTGCCAGCAGTGAAGAGGGCAGGGGGTCAGATACGCAGTATTTT.

V gene TRBV20-1 combines with J gene TRBJ2-4; the match to TRBD1 covers 10 bases. Trimming cost V 1 base and J 5 bases; bases outside gene matches: 8. CDR1 DFQATT and CDR2 SNEGSKA come from the germline V gene (reference sequence). The CDR3 covers 16 residues. CDR3 in amino acids: CSARAGQGSSENIQYF. In DNA, the CDR3 is TGCAGTGCTAGAGCGGGACAGGGGTCTTCGGAAAACATTCAGTACTTC.

There are a few counts of this clonotype. J is TRBJ1-1 and V is TRBV7-2; perhaps TRBD1 as D (6 bases). The CDR3 totals 13 residues. V was trimmed by 6 bases and J by 4 bases, leaving 12 bases between them. Germline CDR1 is SGHTA and CDR2 is FQGNSA. Here the CDR3 reads CASRMGAGTEAFF. The CDR3 coding sequence is TGTGCCAGCAGGATGGGGGCGGGCACTGAAGCTTTCTTT.

This clonotype was seen only a few times. This chain uses TRBV7-2 with TRBJ2-1, with unresolved D. CDR3 length: 11 residues. Per germline, CDR1 SGHTA and CDR2 FQGNSA. Trimming took 5 bases from V and 9 from J, leaving 8 bases between them. The CDR3 DNA is TGTGCCAGCAGCCGTAAAATTGAGCAGTTCTTC. Residues: CASSRKIEQFF.

This clonotype appeared many times. The chain links TRBV29-1 to TRBJ2-7, with D perhaps being TRBD1 or TRBD2 (5 bases each). Germline lookup yields CDR1 SQVTM and CDR2 ANQGSEA. This CDR3 comprises 13 residues. V lost 6 bases to trimming and J lost 1 base, with 13 bases between them. The CDR3 loop reads CSVEGSSSYEQYF. The CDR3 DNA sequence: TGCAGCGTAGAGGGGTCCAGTTCCTACGAGCAGTACTTC.

This clonotype was found a few times. The chain uses TRBV10-3 and TRBJ1-2, with a weak D call TRBD1 (6 bases). CDR3 length equals 14 residues. V was shortened by 2 bases and J by 6 bases, with 13 bases between the two germline ends. The germline CDR1 and CDR2 sequences are ENHRY and SYGVKD. The DNA of the CDR3 is TGTGCCATCAGTGAGATAGGGGGAAATGATGGCTACACCTTC. Amino acids: CAISEIGGNDGYTF.

The chain joins TRBV12-3 or TRBV12-4 to TRBJ2-2, with D possibly being TRBD1 or TRBD2 (5 bases each). The CDR3 consists of 15 residues. V lost 3 bases to trimming and J lost 1 base, with 9 bases between them. DNA for the CDR3: TGTGCCAGCAGTTTCCCAGGGAGGAACACCGGGGAGCTGTTTTTT. It yields the protein CASSFPGRNTGELFF.

The chain couples TRBV12-3 or TRBV12-4 to TRBJ2-1; D is possibly TRBD2 (5 bases). Trimming removed 8 bases at V and 1 base at J, with 15 bases between. The CDR3 loop spans 15 amino acids. The CDR3 reads CASGPTGISYNEQFF. The CDR3, as DNA: TGTGCCAGCGGTCCCACGGGAATTTCCTACAATGAGCAGTTCTTC.

The chain uses TRBV20-1 and TRBJ1-1; maybe TRBD1 (6 bases). Trimming removed 5 bases at V and 4 bases at J, with 14 bases between. There are 13 residues in the CDR3. Germline V gene lookup returns CDR1 DFQATT and CDR2 SNEGSKA (reference sequence). The CDR3 DNA reads as TGCAGTGCTTCGCAGGGGAGTAGCACTGAAGCTTTCTTT. Its translation is CSASQGSSTEAFF.

This clonotype appeared a few times. The rearrangement links TRBV7-9 to TRBJ2-2; the match to TRBD2 covers 10 bases. CDR1 is SEHNR, CDR2 FQNEAQ, per germline (reference sequence). Germline trimming cut 5 bases from V and 3 bases from J; bases unmatched to any gene: 12. The CDR3 extends over 18 amino acids. The CDR3 DNA reads as TGTGCCAGCAGCCAGCACCTTGGACTAGCGGCTGACACCGGGGAGCTGTTTTTT. The encoded protein is CASSQHLGLAADTGELFF.

This rearrangement joins TRBV2 to TRBJ1-1, with no clear D. V was shortened by 8 bases and J by 4 bases, with 20 bases between the two germline ends. This CDR3 is 15 amino acids long. Per germline, CDR1 SNHLY and CDR2 FYNNEI. The CDR3 loop reads CASLESQRVGTEAFF. The CDR3 nucleotides read TGTGCCAGCCTAGAGAGCCAGAGAGTCGGCACTGAAGCTTTCTTT.

The table lists this clonotype with a few counts. The rearrangement uses TRBV20-1 and TRBJ2-4; 11 nucleotides match TRBD1. Germline trimming cut 0 bases from V and 1 base from J; bases unmatched to any gene: 14. CDR3 length: 20 residues. Germline V gene lookup returns CDR1 DFQATT and CDR2 SNEGSKA (reference sequence). The CDR3 DNA reads as TGCAGTGCTAGAGACAAACTATTCATCGGACAGGGGGCTGCCAAAAACATTCAGTACTTC. As protein: CSARDKLFIGQGAAKNIQYF.

This clonotype was observed at least ten times. V is TRBV29-1 and J is TRBJ2-7; 9 bases are a match to TRBD1. CDR3 length: 13 amino acids. V shed 6 bases, J shed 5 bases, and the junction held 8 bases outside the gene matches. Per germline, CDR1 SQVTM and CDR2 ANQGSEA. CDR3 sequence (DNA): TGCAGCGTAGGGGCAGGACAGGGGAACGAGCAGTACTTC. Residues: CSVGAGQGNEQYF.

This chain connects TRBV18 to TRBJ2-5; D unresolved. The CDR3 runs to 14 residues. The V end lost 0 bases, the J end lost 2 bases, and 7 bases lay between the germline ends. Germline CDR1 reads KGHSH; CDR2 reads LQKENI. CDR3 coding DNA: TGTGCCAGCTCACCACCACCTTATCAAGAGACCCAGTACTTC. As protein: CASSPPPYQETQYF. Drawing the rest from reference TRBV18 and TRBJ2-5, the complete variable domain is NAGVMQNPRHLVRRRGQEARLRCSPMKGHSHVYWYRQLPEEGLKFMVYLQKENIIDESGMPKERFSAEFPKEGPSILRIQQVVRGDSAAYFCASSPPPYQETQYFGPGTRLLVL.

The V call is TRBV6-2 or TRBV6-3, the J call TRBJ2-7; a weak D match, TRBD1 (7 bases). From germline, CDR1 is MNHEY and CDR2 SVGEGT. The V and J ends lost 5 bases and 1 base respectively, with 15 bases between them. The CDR3 length is 15 residues. In DNA, the CDR3 is TGTGCCAGCAGTGGTGCCTCAGGGGGGTCCTACGAGCAGTACTTC. This encodes CASSGASGGSYEQYF.

This clonotype showed up just a few times. This chain links TRBV7-6 with TRBJ1-5, with D possibly matching TRBD1 (5 bases). CDR1 and CDR2 from the germline V gene are SGHVS and FNYEAQ. The V gene lost 5 bases and the J gene lost 7 bases, with 12 bases spanning the gap. CDR3 size: 13 residues. This chain's CDR3 is CASSTGAVQPQHF. The CDR3 DNA follows: TGTGCCAGCAGCACCGGGGCCGTCCAGCCCCAGCATTTT.

This clonotype was picked up many times. The chain has TRBV2 and TRBJ2-7; 11 bases map to TRBD2. The CDR3 contains 15 residues. V shed 7 bases and J 5 bases; nucleotides not matched to a gene: 10. Germline assignment: CDR1 SNHLY and CDR2 FYNNEI. The CDR3 coding sequence is TGTGCCAGCAATTGGCTAGCGGGAGGAGCGAACGAGCAGTACTTC. This sequence encodes CASNWLAGGANEQYF. Using reference TRBV2 and TRBJ2-7 for the parts outside the CDR3, the full variable domain is EPEVTQTPSHQVTQMGQEVILRCVPISNHLYFYWYRQILGQKVEFLVSFYNNEISEKSEIFDDQFSVERPDGSNFTLKIRSTKLEDSAMYFCASNWLAGGANEQYFGPGTRLTVT.

DNA for the CDR3: TGTGCCAGCGGCCCAGTGGAGGGTGGAGATAGCAATCAGCCCCAGCATTTT. This codes for CASGPVEGGDSNQPQHF. V and J are TRBV6-6 and TRBJ1-5; no definite D call. V was trimmed by 8 bases and J by 0 bases, leaving 20 bases between them. The CDR3 contains 17 residues. CDR1 is MNHNY and CDR2 is SVGAGI in the germline V gene (reference sequence).

A note on this clonotype: Since a much larger clone is just one base distant, this may be a read error. The chain couples TRBV5-1 to TRBJ1-1, with 7 bases that match TRBD1. The CDR3 is 14 amino acids. From germline, CDR1 is SGHRS and CDR2 YFSETQ. The CDR3 coding sequence is TGCACCAGCAGCCCGACAGGGCTTAACACTGAAGCTTTCTTT. It codes for CTSSPTGLNTEAFF.

This clonotype appeared many times. V is TRBV5-1 and J is TRBJ2-7, with D possibly matching TRBD2 (5 bases). CDR3 length: 17 amino acids. V was clipped by 3 bases and J by 4 bases, with 23 bases between them. From germline, CDR1 is SGHRS and CDR2 YFSETQ. In DNA form, the CDR3 reads TGCGCCAGCAGCTACCCCGAGAGCGGCCAATTCGGATACGAGCAGTACTTC. Its translation is CASSYPESGQFGYEQYF.

This clonotype has only a few counts. This sequence joins TRBV6-2 or TRBV6-3 and TRBJ2-7, with D perhaps matching TRBD1 or TRBD2 (6 bases each). Per germline, CDR1 MNHEY and CDR2 SVGEGT. Trimming took 2 bases from V and 3 from J, leaving 17 bases between them. The CDR3 runs to 16 residues. The CDR3, as DNA: TGTGCCAGCAGTTACCCACGAGGGGGGAATGACTACGAGCAGTACTTC. This sequence encodes CASSYPRGGNDYEQYF.